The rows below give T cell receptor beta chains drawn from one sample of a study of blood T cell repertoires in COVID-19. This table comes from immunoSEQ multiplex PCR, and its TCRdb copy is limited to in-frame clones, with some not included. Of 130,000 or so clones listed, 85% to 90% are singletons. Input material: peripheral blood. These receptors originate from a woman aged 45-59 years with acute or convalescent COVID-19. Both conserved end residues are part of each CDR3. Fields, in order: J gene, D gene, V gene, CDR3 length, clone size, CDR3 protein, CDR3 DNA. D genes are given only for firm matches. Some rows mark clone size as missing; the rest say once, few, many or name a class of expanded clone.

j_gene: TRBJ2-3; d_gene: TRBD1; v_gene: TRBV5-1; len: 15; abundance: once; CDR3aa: CASSDRGGFTDTQYF; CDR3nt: TGCGCCAGCAGCGACAGGGGGGGATTCACAGATACGCAGTATTTT
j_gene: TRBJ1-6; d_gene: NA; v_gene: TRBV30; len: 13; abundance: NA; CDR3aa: CAFHRVSNSPLHF; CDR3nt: TGTGCCTTCCACAGGGTCAGTAATTCACCCCTCCACTTT
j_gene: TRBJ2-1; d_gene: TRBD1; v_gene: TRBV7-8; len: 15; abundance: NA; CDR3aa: CASSLAGQGYNEQFF; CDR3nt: TGTGCCAGCAGCTTAGCGGGACAGGGCTACAATGAGCAGTTCTTC
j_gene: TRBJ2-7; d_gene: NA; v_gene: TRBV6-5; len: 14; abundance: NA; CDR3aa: CASSYSTVPYEQYF; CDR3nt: TGTGCCAGCAGTTACTCGACAGTGCCCTACGAGCAGTACTTC
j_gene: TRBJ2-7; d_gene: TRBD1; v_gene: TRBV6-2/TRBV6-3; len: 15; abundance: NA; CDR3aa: CASSSAGTGSYEQYF; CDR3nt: TGTGCCAGCAGTTCTGCCGGGACAGGTAGCTACGAGCAGTACTTC
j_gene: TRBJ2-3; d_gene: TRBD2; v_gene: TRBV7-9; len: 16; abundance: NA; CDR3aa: CASVSPEGLATDTQYF; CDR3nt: TGTGCCAGCGTCTCGCCTGAAGGACTAGCAACCGATACGCAGTATTTT
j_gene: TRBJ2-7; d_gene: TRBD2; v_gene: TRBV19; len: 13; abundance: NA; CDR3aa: CASSREGSYEQYF; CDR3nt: TGTGCCAGTAGCCGGGAGGGGTCCTACGAGCAGTACTTC
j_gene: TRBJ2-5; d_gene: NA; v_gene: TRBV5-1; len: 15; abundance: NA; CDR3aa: CASSLVDGGAETQYF; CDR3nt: TGCGCCAGCAGCTTGGTTGATGGGGGCGCGGAGACCCAGTACTTC
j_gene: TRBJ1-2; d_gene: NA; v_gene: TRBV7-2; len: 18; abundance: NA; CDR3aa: CASSSWTVGLGSNYGYTF; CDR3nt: TGTGCCAGCAGCTCGTGGACAGTAGGGTTGGGATCTAACTATGGCTACACCTTC
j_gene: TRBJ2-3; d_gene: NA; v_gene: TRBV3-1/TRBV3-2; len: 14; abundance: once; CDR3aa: CASSHGPSSDTQYF; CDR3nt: TGTGCCAGCAGCCATGGGCCCTCCTCCGATACGCAGTATTTT
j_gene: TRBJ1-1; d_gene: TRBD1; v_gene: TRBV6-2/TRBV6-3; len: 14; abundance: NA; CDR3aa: CASSSATGDTEAFF; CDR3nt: TGTGCCAGCAGTTCCGCCACAGGGGACACTGAAGCTTTCTTT
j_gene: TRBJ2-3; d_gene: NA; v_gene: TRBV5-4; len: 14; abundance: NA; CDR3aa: CASSSRQSTDTQYF; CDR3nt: TGTGCCAGCAGCTCCCGACAGAGCACAGATACGCAGTATTTT
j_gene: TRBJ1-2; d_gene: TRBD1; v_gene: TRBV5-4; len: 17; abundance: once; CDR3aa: CASSSRDRGPLNYGYTF; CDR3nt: TGTGCCAGCAGCTCCCGGGACAGGGGGCCCCTTAACTATGGCTACACCTTC
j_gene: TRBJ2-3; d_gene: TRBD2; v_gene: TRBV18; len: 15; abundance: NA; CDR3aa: CASSATSASTDTQYF; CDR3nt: TGTGCCAGCTCAGCGACTAGCGCCAGCACAGATACGCAGTATTTT
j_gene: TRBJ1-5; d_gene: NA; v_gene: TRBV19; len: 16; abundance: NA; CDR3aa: CASSIEFGFSNQPQHF; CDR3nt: TGTGCCAGTAGTATAGAATTCGGGTTTAGCAATCAGCCCCAGCATTTT
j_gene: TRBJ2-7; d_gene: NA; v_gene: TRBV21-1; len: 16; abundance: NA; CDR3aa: CASSFPQGWAAHEQYF; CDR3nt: TGTGCCAGCAGCTTCCCACAGGGGTGGGCGGCCCACGAGCAGTACTTC
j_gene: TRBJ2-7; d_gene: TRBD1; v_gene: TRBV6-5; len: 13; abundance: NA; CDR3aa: CASNEQGARSQYF; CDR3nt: TGTGCCAGCAACGAACAGGGGGCAAGATCGCAGTACTTC
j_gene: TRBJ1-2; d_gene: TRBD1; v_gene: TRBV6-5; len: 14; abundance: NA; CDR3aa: CASSYSGTGEGYTF; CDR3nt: TGTGCCAGCAGTTACTCCGGGACAGGGGAAGGCTACACCTTC
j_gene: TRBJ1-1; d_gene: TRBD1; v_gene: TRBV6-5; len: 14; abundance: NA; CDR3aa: CASNLQGAFTEAFF; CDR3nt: TGTGCCAGCAACTTACAGGGGGCTTTTACTGAAGCTTTCTTT
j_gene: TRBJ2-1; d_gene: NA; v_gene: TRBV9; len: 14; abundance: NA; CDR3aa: CASSPRTIGNEQFF; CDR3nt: TGTGCCAGCAGCCCCCGGACTATCGGTAATGAGCAGTTCTTC
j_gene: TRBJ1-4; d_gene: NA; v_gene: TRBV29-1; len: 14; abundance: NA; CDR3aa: CSVEGTATNEKLFF; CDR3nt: TGCAGCGTTGAAGGGACAGCAACTAATGAAAAACTGTTTTTT
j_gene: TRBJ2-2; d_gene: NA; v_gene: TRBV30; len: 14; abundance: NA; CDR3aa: CARGDRTNTGELFF; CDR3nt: TGTGCCCGGGGGGACAGGACGAACACCGGGGAGCTGTTTTTT
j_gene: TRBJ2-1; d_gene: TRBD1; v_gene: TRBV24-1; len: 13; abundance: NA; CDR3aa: CATTGQGGGEQFF; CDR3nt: TGTGCCACCACTGGACAGGGGGGCGGTGAGCAGTTCTTC
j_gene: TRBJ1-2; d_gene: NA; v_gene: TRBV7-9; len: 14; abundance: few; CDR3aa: CASSPGAGDYGYTF; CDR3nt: TGTGCCAGCAGCCCAGGAGCAGGGGACTATGGCTACACCTTC
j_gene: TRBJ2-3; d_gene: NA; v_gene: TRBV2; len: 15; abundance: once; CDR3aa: CASSEGGSGTDTQYF; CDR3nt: TGTGCCAGCAGTGAAGGTGGGTCGGGAACAGATACGCAGTATTTT
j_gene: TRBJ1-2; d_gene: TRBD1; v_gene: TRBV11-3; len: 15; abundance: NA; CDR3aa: CASSLASGQGNGYTF; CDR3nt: TGTGCCAGCAGCTTAGCTTCGGGACAGGGGAACGGCTACACCTTC
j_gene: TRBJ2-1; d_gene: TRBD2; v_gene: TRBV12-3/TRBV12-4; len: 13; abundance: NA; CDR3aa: CASRASGNNEQFF; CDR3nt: TGTGCCAGCAGGGCTAGCGGGAACAATGAGCAGTTCTTC
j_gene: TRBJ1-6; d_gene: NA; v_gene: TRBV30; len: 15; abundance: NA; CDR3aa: CAWGNPGTGEPPLHF; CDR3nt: TGTGCCTGGGGGAACCCCGGGACTGGCGAACCACCCCTCCACTTT
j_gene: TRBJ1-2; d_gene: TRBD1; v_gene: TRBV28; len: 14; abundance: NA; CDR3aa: CASSPGGANYGYTF; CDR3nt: TGTGCCAGCAGCCCAGGGGGCGCTAACTATGGCTACACCTTC
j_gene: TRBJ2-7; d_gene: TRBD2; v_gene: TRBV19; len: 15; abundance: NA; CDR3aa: CASSGGVGFLYEQYF; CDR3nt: TGTGCCAGTAGTGGGGGGGTCGGATTCCTCTACGAGCAGTACTTC
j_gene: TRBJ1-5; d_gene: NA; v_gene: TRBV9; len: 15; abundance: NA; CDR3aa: CASSVGQGSNQPQHF; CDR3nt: TGTGCCAGCAGCGTAGGGCAGGGGAGCAATCAGCCCCAGCATTTT
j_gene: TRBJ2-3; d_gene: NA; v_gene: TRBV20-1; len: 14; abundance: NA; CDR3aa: CSASTWASTDTQYF; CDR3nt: TGCAGTGCTAGTACGTGGGCCAGCACAGATACGCAGTATTTT
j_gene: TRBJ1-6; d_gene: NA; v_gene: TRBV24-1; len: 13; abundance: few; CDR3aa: CATSEGGGTPLHF; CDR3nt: TGTGCCACCAGTGAAGGGGGGGGAACACCCCTCCACTTT
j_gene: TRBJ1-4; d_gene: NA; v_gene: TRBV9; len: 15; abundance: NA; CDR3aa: CASSEGLPRGEKLFF; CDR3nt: TGTGCCAGCAGCGAGGGACTCCCAAGAGGGGAAAAACTGTTTTTT
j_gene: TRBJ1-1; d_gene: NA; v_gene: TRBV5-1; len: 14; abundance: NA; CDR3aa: CASSLGQENTEAFF; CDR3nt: TGCGCCAGCAGCTTGGGACAAGAGAACACTGAAGCTTTCTTT
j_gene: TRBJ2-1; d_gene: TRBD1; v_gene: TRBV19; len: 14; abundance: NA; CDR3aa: CASSITGGPNEQFF; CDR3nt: TGTGCCAGTAGTATAACAGGGGGCCCCAATGAGCAGTTCTTC
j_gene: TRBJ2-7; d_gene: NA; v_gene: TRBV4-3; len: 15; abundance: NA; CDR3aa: CASSQGLQGSYEQYF; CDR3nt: TGCGCCAGCAGCCAAGGCCTGCAGGGGAGCTACGAGCAGTACTTC
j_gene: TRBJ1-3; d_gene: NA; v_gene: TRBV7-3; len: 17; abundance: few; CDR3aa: CASSLVRQLLSGNTIYF; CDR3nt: TGTGCCAGCAGCTTAGTGAGACAGCTACTCTCTGGAAACACCATATATTTT
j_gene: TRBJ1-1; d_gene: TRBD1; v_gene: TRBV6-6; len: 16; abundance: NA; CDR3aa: CASSHRRTGLNTEAFF; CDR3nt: TGTGCCAGCAGTCATAGGCGGACAGGGCTAAACACTGAAGCTTTCTTT
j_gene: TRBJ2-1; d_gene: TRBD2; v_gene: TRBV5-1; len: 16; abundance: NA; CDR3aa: CASSPLAGGPHNEQFF; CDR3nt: TGCGCCAGCAGCCCGCTAGCGGGAGGGCCTCACAATGAGCAGTTCTTC
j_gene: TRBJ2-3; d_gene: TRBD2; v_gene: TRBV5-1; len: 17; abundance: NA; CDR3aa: CASSLDGGLAISDTQYF; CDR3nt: TGCGCCAGCAGCTTGGACGGTGGACTAGCTATATCAGATACGCAGTATTTT
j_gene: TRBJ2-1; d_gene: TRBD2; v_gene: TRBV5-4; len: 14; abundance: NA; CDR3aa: CASSSGLAGNEQFF; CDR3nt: TGTGCCAGCAGCTCGGGACTAGCGGGAAATGAGCAGTTCTTC
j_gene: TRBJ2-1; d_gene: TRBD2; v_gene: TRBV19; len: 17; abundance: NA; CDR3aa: CASSNPSGLAGVGEQFF; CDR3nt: TGTGCCAGTAGTAACCCCTCGGGACTAGCGGGGGTCGGTGAGCAGTTCTTC
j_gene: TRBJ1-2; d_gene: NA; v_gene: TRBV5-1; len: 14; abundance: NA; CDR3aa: CASSSGIETDGYTF; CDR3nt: TGCGCCAGCAGTTCAGGGATTGAAACGGATGGCTACACCTTC
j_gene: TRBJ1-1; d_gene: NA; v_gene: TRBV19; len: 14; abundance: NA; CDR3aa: CASSPLGDNTEAFF; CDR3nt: TGTGCCAGTAGTCCCCTTGGAGACAACACTGAAGCTTTCTTT
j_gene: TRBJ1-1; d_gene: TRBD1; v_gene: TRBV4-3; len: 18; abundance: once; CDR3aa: CASSQEPTGVGMNTEAFF; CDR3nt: TGCGCCAGCAGCCAAGAGCCAACAGGGGTCGGGATGAACACTGAAGCTTTCTTT
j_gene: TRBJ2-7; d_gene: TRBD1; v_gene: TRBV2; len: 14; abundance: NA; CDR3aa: CASRGQVMGVEQYF; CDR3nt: TGTGCCAGCAGAGGACAGGTGATGGGAGTCGAGCAGTACTTC
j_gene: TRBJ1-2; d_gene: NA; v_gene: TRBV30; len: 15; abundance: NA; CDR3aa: CAWSVVQGKFDGYTF; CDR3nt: TGTGCCTGGAGTGTTGTGCAGGGGAAATTCGATGGCTACACCTTC